The 15 T cell receptor beta chains presented below share a single source sample, sequenced in a study of beta chain features in type 1 diabetes. Study findings and constraints: When Type 1 diabetes patients were examined, their TCRB CDR3s proved moderately but significantly shorter in all four CD4+ subsets.

Investigators reverse transcribed all isolated RNA, so they sequenced expressed TCRB transcripts. The data were produced by immunoSEQ multiplex PCR, yet TCRdb's version contains in-frame clones alone and is incomplete. Among about 180,000 clones listed, approximately 7.9% were seen once. These receptors are not linked to any known antigen. Source material: central memory CD4+ T cells from blood. The receptor set was obtained from a man aged 18 to 29 with type 1 diabetes.

The sample holds a few counts of this clone. The chain carries TRBV5-8 and TRBJ2-1; 7 bases line up with TRBD2. This CDR3 spans 17 amino acids. The V gene end was trimmed by 10 bases and the J gene end by 0 bases; junction bases not matched to a gene: 16. Germline assignment: CDR1 SGHTS and CDR2 YDEGEE. The CDR3 coding sequence is TGTGCCTCAATAGAAGGGAGCGGGACCTCCTCCTACAATGAGCAGTTCTTC. It yields the protein CASIEGSGTSSYNEQFF.

The chain links TRBV27 to TRBJ2-1; tentative D call: TRBD1 (5 bases). CDR3 length: 15 residues. Trimming shortened V by 5 bases and J by 0 bases, and 11 bases separated the two germline ends. Looked up from germline, CDR1 is MNHEY and CDR2 is SMNVEV (reference sequence). CDR3 in amino acids: CASSEAQVSYNEQFF. CDR3 bases: TGTGCCAGCAGTGAGGCACAGGTCTCCTACAATGAGCAGTTCTTC.

This clone was counted between two and nine times. The V gene is TRBV19, the J gene TRBJ1-3; no firm D call. V shed 8 bases and J shed 1 base, with 9 bases lying between them. The CDR3 consists of 13 residues. The germline V gene has CDR1 LNHDA and CDR2 SQIVND (reference sequence). CDR3 DNA: TGTGCCAGTCGCTTCGGGTCTGGAAACACCATATATTTT. This sequence encodes CASRFGSGNTIYF.

The genes are TRBV4-3 and TRBJ1-5; D is unresolved. The CDR3 totals 13 residues. Trimming stripped 0 bases from V and 6 bases from J, with 6 bases between. Germline V gives CDR1 LGHNA, CDR2 YSLEER. The DNA of the CDR3 is TGCGCCAGCAGCCAAGACCGGGGTCAGCCCCAGCATTTT. Residues: CASSQDRGQPQHF.

V gene TRBV9 combines with J gene TRBJ2-5, with D perhaps matching TRBD1 (6 bases). Germline V CDR1 and CDR2: SGDLS, YYNGEE. The V end was cut by 0 bases, the J end by 2 bases, with 8 bases between. This CDR3 comprises 14 residues. As DNA, the CDR3 is TGTGCCAGCAGCGTAGGGGGACAACAAGAGACCCAGTACTTC. It is translated as CASSVGGQQETQYF.

The V gene is TRBV9, the J gene TRBJ1-3; weak D call: TRBD1 (6 bases). The length of the CDR3 is 16 residues. Germline CDR1 SGDLS, CDR2 YYNGEE. V was clipped by 2 bases and J by 0 bases, with 12 bases between them. This CDR3 reads CASSVGTGSSGNTIYF. The CDR3, as DNA: TGTGCCAGCAGCGTTGGAACAGGGTCCTCTGGAAACACCATATATTTT.

The table lists this clone with a few counts. The rearrangement joins TRBV6-6 to TRBJ2-3; tentative D call: TRBD2 (6 bases). Between the trimmed V and J ends, which lost 2 bases and 5 bases, there was a span of 14 bases. The CDR3 is 15 amino acids. Germline CDR1 MNHNY, CDR2 SVGAGI (reference sequence). The CDR3 spells CASSYPRLGGDTQYF. The DNA for the CDR3 is TGTGCCAGCAGTTACCCTCGACTGGGGGGAGATACGCAGTATTTT.

The chain is built from TRBV28 and TRBJ2-4; 8 bases align to TRBD2. The CDR3 consists of 14 residues. Unmatched junction bases numbered 2, after V lost 4 bases and J lost 3 bases. Per the germline V gene, CDR1 is MDHEN and CDR2 is SYDVKM. DNA for the CDR3: TGTGCCAGCAGTTACGGGGGGGTCAAAAACATTCAGTACTTC. Translating it yields CASSYGGVKNIQYF.

This clone was seen only a few times. The chain is built from TRBV7-9 and TRBJ2-5; 10 nucleotides line up with TRBD2. With 6 bases clipped from V and 1 base from J, the junction kept 8 bases outside the gene matches. The CDR3 runs to 16 residues. CDR1 and CDR2 (germline): SEHNR, FQNEAQ (reference sequence). The CDR3 DNA is TGTGCCAGCAGAGGAGCTAGCGGGAGTTTCCAAGAGACCCAGTACTTC. Amino acid sequence: CASRGASGSFQETQYF.

This clone was counted only a few times. The chain carries TRBV5-1 and TRBJ1-1; D is undetermined. The germline V and J ends were trimmed by 1 base and 1 base, with 8 bases remaining between them. CDR3 length equals 14 residues. The germline V gene encodes CDR1 SGHRS and CDR2 YFSETQ. CDR3 loop: CASSLIEGNTEAFF. CDR3 DNA: TGCGCCAGCAGCTTGATTGAGGGGAACACTGAAGCTTTCTTT.

This clone has only a few counts. The chain is built from TRBV15 and TRBJ1-1; maybe TRBD1 (5 bases). V lost 6 bases to trimming and J lost 4 bases, with 12 bases between them. Germline lookup yields CDR1 LNHNV and CDR2 YYDKDF (reference sequence). CDR3 length: 13 amino acids. As DNA, the CDR3 is TGTGCCACCAGTTACTCCGGGGGCACTGAAGCTTTCTTT. It yields the protein CATSYSGGTEAFF.

This clone was found many times. V gene TRBV28 combines with J gene TRBJ1-5, with D possibly matching TRBD1 (6 bases). V lost 10 bases, J lost 2 bases, and 15 bases lay in between. The CDR3 contains 14 residues. Germline assignment: CDR1 MDHEN and CDR2 SYDVKM. CDR3 nucleotides: TGTGCCACCTACAGGGACGCGGGCAATCAGCCCCAGCATTTT. Translating it yields CATYRDAGNQPQHF.

The gene calls are TRBV29-1 and TRBJ2-7; 11 bases agree with TRBD2. Per germline, CDR1 SQVTM and CDR2 ANQGSEA. CDR3 size: 16 residues. The trim removed 6 bases at V and 4 bases at J, leaving 14 bases unmatched. The CDR3: CSVDNSGTSGSYEQYF. The CDR3 DNA reads TGCAGCGTAGACAACTCCGGGACTAGCGGTTCTTACGAGCAGTACTTC.

J is TRBJ1-4 and V is TRBV30; 9 positions agree with TRBD1. V was pared by 0 bases and J by 8 bases, with 4 bases of the junction left unmatched. Germline CDR1 GTSNPN, CDR2 SVGIG (reference sequence). This CDR3 is 14 amino acids long. The chain's CDR3 is CAWSVTGGDEKLFF. In DNA, the CDR3 is TGTGCCTGGAGTGTGACAGGGGGAGACGAAAAACTGTTTTTT.

This clone was found many times. The germline gene is not matched at one end of the junction; a read error may be the cause. V gene TRBV7-2 combines with J gene TRBJ2-2, with 11 bases matching TRBD2. Germline CDR1 and CDR2: SGHTA and FQGNSA. This CDR3 comprises 15 residues. CDR3 residues: CASRLAGGPTGELFF. CDR3 nucleotides: TGTGCCAGCAGATTAGCGGGGGGGCCGACCGGGGAGCTGTTTTTT.